This T cell receptor beta chain was documented in a study of cytomegalovirus exposure and HLA in healthy donors. Study outcomes and limitations: About 87% or about 30% of the time was how often most TCR beta V segments were productive, according to an earlier analysis. Trimming of TCR beta V- and J-genes showed a link, identified in a later analysis, to a missense DCLRE1C variant. An apparent linkage of common viral pathogens to several of the most significant clusters emerged in a later analysis.

Remarks on this clone: The antigen remains undetermined.

J lost 2 bases, V lost 5 bases, and 5 bases had no gene match. CDR3 length: 15 residues. Germline V lookup: CDR1 MNHEY, CDR2 SMNVEV (reference sequence). Use of 60 Vbeta and 13 Jbeta primers characterized the PCR. The protocol was immunoSEQ multiplex PCR, while the TCRdb copy is restricted to in-frame clones and leaves out a portion. The table shows some 150,000 clones, with around nine tenths occurring only once. Sample: PBMCs. The J gene is TRBJ2-2, the V gene TRBV27, with 7 bases that match TRBD1. The clonotype originates from a woman aged 25 to 39 in good health and CMV-seronegative. The DNA for the CDR3 is TGTGCCAGCAGTGCCGGGACAGCAAACACCGGGGAGCTGTTTTTT. This gives the protein CASSAGTANTGELFF.